These T cell receptor beta chains were read from a single sample in a study of T cell responses to AZD1222 COVID-19 vaccine. The table came from immunoSEQ multiplex PCR; TCRdb's copy has only in-frame clones and leaves some out. This sample has 85,000 to 90,000 clones, with approximately 89% found just once. Sequencing used peripheral blood, obtained on day 0 of AZD1222 vaccination. The origin of the receptors is an adult in good health. Each CDR3 is given with its conserved first and last residue. D genes are given only for firm matches. Expanded clones get a size class; other rows say once, few or many, or leave the size out.

size	J	V	D	CDR3	DNA
-	TRBJ1-4	TRBV5-4	TRBD1	CASSQRTGTNEKLFF	TGTGCCAGCAGCCAGAGGACAGGAACTAATGAAAAACTGTTTTTT
-	TRBJ2-1	TRBV27	-	CASSPGYSYNEQFF	TGTGCCAGCAGCCCAGGGTACTCCTACAATGAGCAGTTCTTC
-	TRBJ1-4	TRBV3-1/TRBV3-2	-	CASSQDRNRVATNEKLFF	TGTGCCAGCAGCCAAGATCGGAACAGAGTTGCAACTAATGAAAAACTGTTTTTT
once	TRBJ1-4	TRBV7-2	-	CASSLAVEEKLFF	TGTGCCAGCAGCTTAGCGGTAGAGGAAAAACTGTTTTTT
-	TRBJ2-6	TRBV5-1	-	CASSFDSYGANVLTF	TGCGCCAGCAGCTTCGACAGTTATGGGGCCAACGTCCTGACTTTC
-	TRBJ2-1	TRBV19	TRBD2	CASSISGGPHNEQFF	TGTGCCAGTAGTATAAGCGGGGGGCCCCACAATGAGCAGTTCTTC
-	TRBJ2-7	TRBV6-5	-	CASSYRRQTYEQYF	TGTGCCAGCAGTTACCGTAGGCAGACCTACGAGCAGTACTTC
-	TRBJ1-1	TRBV11-3	-	CASSFGQNTEAFF	TGTGCCAGCAGCTTCGGACAGAACACTGAAGCTTTCTTT
-	TRBJ1-2	TRBV6-5	TRBD1	CASSYVRTGGGYGYTF	TGTGCCAGCAGTTACGTGAGGACAGGGGGCGGCTATGGCTACACCTTC
-	TRBJ2-5	TRBV4-3	TRBD2	CASSPLAGGGETQYF	TGCGCCAGCAGCCCCCTAGCGGGGGGGGGAGAGACCCAGTACTTC
-	TRBJ2-2	TRBV7-9	TRBD2	CASLNSGRATGELFF	TGTGCCAGCCTAAACAGCGGGAGGGCCACCGGGGAGCTGTTTTTT
-	TRBJ2-7	TRBV5-1	-	CASSAGGGKGQEQYF	TGCGCCAGCAGCGCGGGTGGGGGGAAGGGCCAAGAGCAGTACTTC
-	TRBJ2-1	TRBV3-1/TRBV3-2	-	CASSPGRDSHNEQFF	TGTGCCAGCAGCCCTGGTCGGGACTCCCACAATGAGCAGTTCTTC
-	TRBJ2-2	TRBV2	-	CASRQEGNTGELFF	TGTGCCAGCAGGCAAGAGGGGAACACCGGGGAGCTGTTTTTT
-	TRBJ2-7	TRBV10-3	-	CAIREAPYEQYF	TGTGCCATCAGGGAGGCGCCTTACGAGCAGTACTTC
-	TRBJ1-5	TRBV28	TRBD1	CASSTRTGGLNQPQHF	TGTGCCAGCAGCACCCGGACAGGGGGTCTCAATCAGCCCCAGCATTTT
-	TRBJ1-1	TRBV5-6	-	CASTISGKNTEAFF	TGTGCCAGCACCATCTCAGGTAAAAACACTGAAGCTTTCTTT
-	TRBJ1-1	TRBV9	-	CASSPSLENTEAFF	TGTGCCAGCAGCCCTTCTTTAGAGAACACTGAAGCTTTCTTT
-	TRBJ1-5	TRBV24-1	-	CATSDLQGTNTNQPQHF	TGTGCCACCAGTGACCTACAGGGCACCAACACCAATCAGCCCCAGCATTTT
once	TRBJ1-2	TRBV7-2	-	CASSRKGERYTF	TGTGCCAGCAGCCGCAAGGGGGAGAGGTACACCTTC
-	TRBJ1-2	TRBV9	-	CASSVESGGSYGYTF	TGTGCCAGCAGCGTAGAATCGGGGGGATCCTATGGCTACACCTTC
-	TRBJ1-2	TRBV7-2	-	CASSFGLIGYTF	TGTGCCAGCAGCTTCGGGTTAATTGGCTACACCTTC
-	TRBJ1-2	TRBV12-3/TRBV12-4	TRBD1	CASETGANYGYTF	TGTGCCAGTGAGACAGGGGCTAACTATGGCTACACCTTC
-	TRBJ1-1	TRBV30	TRBD1	CAWRGRGQSTGEAFF	TGTGCCTGGAGGGGGCGGGGACAGAGCACGGGTGAAGCTTTCTTT